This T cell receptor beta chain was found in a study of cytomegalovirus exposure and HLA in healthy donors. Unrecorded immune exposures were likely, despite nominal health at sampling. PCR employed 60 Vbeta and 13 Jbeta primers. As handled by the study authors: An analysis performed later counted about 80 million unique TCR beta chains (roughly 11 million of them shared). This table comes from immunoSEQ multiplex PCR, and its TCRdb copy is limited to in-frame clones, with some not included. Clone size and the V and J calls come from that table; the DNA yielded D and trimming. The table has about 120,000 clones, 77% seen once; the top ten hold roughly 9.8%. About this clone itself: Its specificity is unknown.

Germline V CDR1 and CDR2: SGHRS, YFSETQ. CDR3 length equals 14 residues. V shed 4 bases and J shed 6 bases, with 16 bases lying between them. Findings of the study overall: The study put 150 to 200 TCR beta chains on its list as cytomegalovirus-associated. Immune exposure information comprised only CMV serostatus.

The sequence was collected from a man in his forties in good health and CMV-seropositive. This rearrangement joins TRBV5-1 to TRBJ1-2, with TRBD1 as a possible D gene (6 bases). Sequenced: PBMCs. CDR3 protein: CASSPPGASDGYTF. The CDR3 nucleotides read TGCGCCAGCAGCCCCCCAGGGGCATCGGATGGCTACACCTTC.